The entry that follows covers one T cell receptor (beta chain) sequence. The sample belongs to a study of T-cell reconstitution after alpha-beta-depleted transplantation in children. Library preparation (for TCRbeta) was performed with unique molecular identifiers. Via MiXCR, TCRdb re-called the PCR reads, giving one row per CDR3 protein. The profile shows around 380,000 distinct CDR3 sequences, about a tenth of them singletons. The origin of this receptor is a human donor who donated a stem cell graft to a child with acute myeloid leukemia. Sequenced material: PBMCs from the stem cell graft donor, taken from the stem cell graft.

Here the CDR3 DNA reads TGCGCCAGCAGCCCGGCGGGACAGTCTGGAAACACCATATATTTT. Amino acids: CASSPAGQSGNTIYF. The genes are TRBV5-1 and TRBJ1-3; 7 nucleotides line up with TRBD1. Per germline, CDR1 SGHRS and CDR2 YFSETQ. This CDR3 has 15 residues. J was trimmed by 1 base and V by 4 bases; bases with no gene match: 5.